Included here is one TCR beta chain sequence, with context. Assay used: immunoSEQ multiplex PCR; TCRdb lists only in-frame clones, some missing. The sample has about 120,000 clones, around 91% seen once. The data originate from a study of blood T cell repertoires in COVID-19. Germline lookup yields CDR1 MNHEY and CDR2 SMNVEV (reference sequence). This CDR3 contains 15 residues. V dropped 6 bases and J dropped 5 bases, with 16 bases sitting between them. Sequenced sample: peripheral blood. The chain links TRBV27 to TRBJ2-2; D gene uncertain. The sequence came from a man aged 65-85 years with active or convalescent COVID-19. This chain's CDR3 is CASRAAEPRTGELFF. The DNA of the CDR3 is TGTGCCAGCAGGGCCGCCGAGCCCAGGACCGGGGAGCTGTTTTTT.